This T cell receptor beta chain was retrieved from a study of PD-1 blockade in classical Hodgkin lymphoma. Notes on the study in general: Newly diagnosed and completely responding patients shared comparable baseline diversity. Researchers reported that CD4+ TCR diversity, though not CD8+, rose significantly by C4D1. Possible causes of repertoire differences, disease activity or prior therapy, remain undefined.

Concerning this clone: No antigen is known for it.

This table comes from immunoSEQ multiplex PCR, and its TCRdb copy is limited to in-frame clones, with some not included. The sample shows almost 100,000 clones, about nine tenths of them seen only once. Between the trimmed V and J ends, which lost 10 bases and 7 bases, there was a span of 26 bases. Germline-derived CDR1 and CDR2 are SGHNT and YYREEE (reference sequence). The CDR3 extends over 16 amino acids. Brentuximab vedotin exposure varied among the patients, all of whom had relapsed after autologous stem cell transplantation. This TCR was recovered from a human donor with classical Hodgkin lymphoma. The chain joins TRBV5-4 to TRBJ2-2, with TRBD1 as a possible D gene (6 bases). The sequencing used peripheral blood mononuclear cells (PBMCs), collected at baseline. CDR3 sequence: CASSWGTRASVGELFF. The DNA for the CDR3 is TGTGCCTCCTCTTGGGGGACAAGGGCCTCCGTCGGGGAGCTGTTTTTT.